Detailed here is one TCR beta chain. Its binding antigen is unknown. There are no base qualities to consult, and no much larger clone falls within one base. This sample was included in a study of OX40 agonist ivuxolimab in advanced cancers. About the full investigation: The costimulatory receptor OX40 (CD134) was targeted by ivuxolimab, a fully human IgG2 agonistic monoclonal antibody. Partial responses occurred in three dose-escalation patients: two with cutaneous melanoma and one with hepatocellular carcinoma. Prior anti-PD-1, anti-PD-L1 or anti-CTLA-4 therapy was permitted, and checkpoint inhibitors had been received by around 40% of dose-escalation patients. The paper covers the monotherapy dose-escalation part of the phase I ivuxolimab trial, which included N of about 56 patients. Intravenous ivuxolimab was administered to patients every 2 weeks at six dose levels: 0.01, 0.1, 0.3, 1.5, 3 and 10 mg/kg. Peripheral TCRbeta sequencing aimed to test whether ivuxolimab altered TCR sequence diversity and caused clonal T-cell expansion. Among the roughly 50 dose-escalation patients, approximately 20 had hepatocellular carcinoma, about 15 melanoma, 9 renal cell carcinoma and 9 head and neck cancer. In the dose-escalation cohort, around four fifths of patients were male, and the mean age was roughly 60 years with a range of about 20 to 80.

The trial excluded patients who had a history of autoimmune disease or were on systemic immunosuppression. Peripheral blood for TCR sequencing was collected from all dose cohorts at baseline, on cycle 4 day 1, and on cycle 7 day 1. The samples were taken from a phase I, first-in-human, multicenter, open-label dose-escalation trial of ivuxolimab. Adults with locally advanced or metastatic melanoma, renal cell carcinoma, hepatocellular carcinoma or head and neck squamous cell carcinoma were enrolled in the trial. Before TCR sequencing, CD4+ T cells and CD8+ T cells were sorted from peripheral blood as separate populations. V sheds 4 bases and J sheds 3 bases, leaving 12 bases between their ends. CDR1 and CDR2 are drawn from the germline V gene (reference sequence): SEHNR, FQNEAQ. Counted from cysteine to phenylalanine, this CDR3 has 14 amino acids. The CDR3 DNA has 42 bases and is translated from base 1.

Broad study findings and their caveats: After ivuxolimab, more expanded clones were found on average in CD8+ T cells than in CD4+ T cells. At doses of 0.1 to 3.0 mg/kg, clonal expansion of both CD4+ and CD8+ T cells in blood was seen between baseline and week 6. In the 0.1-3.0 mg/kg groups, partial responders had among the lowest normalized peripheral clonal expansion, particularly in CD8+ T cells. The antigen specificity of the clonally expanded peripheral T cells was not determined. Low levels of normalized T-cell clonal expansion were also seen in some patients who did not respond.

For sequencing of the TCRbeta CDR3 region, genomic DNA was extracted from the sorted cells. TCRbeta CDR3 regions were sequenced using the immunoSEQ Assay. Not all clones reach the TCRdb copy of this immuneACCESS table, which keeps in-frame sequences only. Checked studies attribute under half of the gap to unresolved V genes and leave the rest unexplained. The sample table lists 70,000 to 90,000 clones, 75% to 90% of them with a count of one. Together, the top ten hold approximately 10% of the sample. The source of this sequence is an adult with an advanced solid tumor such as melanoma, head and neck, liver or kidney cancer. The sequenced sample was CD4+ or CD8+ T cells sorted from blood, obtained in a trial of the OX40 agonist ivuxolimab. This chain is built from TRBV7-9 and TRBJ2-5; TRBD2 could be the D gene, as 6 bases match. The sequenced DNA: TGTGCCAGCAGCTGGGGACTGAAGGAAGAGACCCAGTACTTC. It translates as CASSWGLKEETQYF.